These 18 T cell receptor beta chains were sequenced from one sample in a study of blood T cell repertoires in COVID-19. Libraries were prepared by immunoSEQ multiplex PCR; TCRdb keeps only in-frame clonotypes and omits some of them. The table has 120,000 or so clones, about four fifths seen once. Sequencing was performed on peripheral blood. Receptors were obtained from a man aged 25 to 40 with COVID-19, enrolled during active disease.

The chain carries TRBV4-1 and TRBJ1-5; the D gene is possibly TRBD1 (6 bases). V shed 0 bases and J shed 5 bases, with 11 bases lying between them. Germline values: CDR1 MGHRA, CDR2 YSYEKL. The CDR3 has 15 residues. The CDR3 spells CASSQEGQGYQPQHF. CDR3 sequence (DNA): TGCGCCAGCAGCCAAGAGGGGCAGGGGTATCAGCCCCAGCATTTT.

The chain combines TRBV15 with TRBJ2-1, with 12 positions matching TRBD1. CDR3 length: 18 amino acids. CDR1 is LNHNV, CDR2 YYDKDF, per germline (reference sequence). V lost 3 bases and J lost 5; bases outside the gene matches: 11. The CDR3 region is CATSRGTGGTLSDNEQFF. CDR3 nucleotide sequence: TGTGCCACCAGCAGGGGGACAGGGGGCACCCTATCCGACAATGAGCAGTTCTTC. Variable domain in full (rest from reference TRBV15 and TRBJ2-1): DAMVIQNPRYQVTQFGKPVTLSCSQTLNHNVMYWYQQKSSQAPKLLFHYYDKDFNNEADTPDNFQSRRPNTSFCFLDIRSPGLGDTAMYLCATSRGTGGTLSDNEQFFGPGTRLTVL.

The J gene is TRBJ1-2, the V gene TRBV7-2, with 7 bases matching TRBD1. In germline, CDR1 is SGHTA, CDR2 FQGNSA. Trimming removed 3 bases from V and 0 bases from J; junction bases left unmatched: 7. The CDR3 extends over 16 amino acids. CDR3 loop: CASSFLPGQTNYGYTF. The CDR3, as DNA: TGTGCCAGCAGCTTTCTACCGGGACAGACTAACTATGGCTACACCTTC.

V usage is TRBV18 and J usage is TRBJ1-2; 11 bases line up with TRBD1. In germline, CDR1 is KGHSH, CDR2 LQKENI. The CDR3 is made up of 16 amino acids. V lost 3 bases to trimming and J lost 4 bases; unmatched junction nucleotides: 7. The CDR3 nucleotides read TGTGCCAGCTCACCCGCAGCCGGGACAGGGGGCTATGGCTACACCTTC. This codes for CASSPAAGTGGYGYTF.

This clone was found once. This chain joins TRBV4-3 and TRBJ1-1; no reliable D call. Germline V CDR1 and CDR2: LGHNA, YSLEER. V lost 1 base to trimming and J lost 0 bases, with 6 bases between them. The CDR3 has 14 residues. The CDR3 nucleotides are TGCGCCAGCAGCCAAGGACATCTGAACACTGAAGCTTTCTTT. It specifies CASSQGHLNTEAFF.

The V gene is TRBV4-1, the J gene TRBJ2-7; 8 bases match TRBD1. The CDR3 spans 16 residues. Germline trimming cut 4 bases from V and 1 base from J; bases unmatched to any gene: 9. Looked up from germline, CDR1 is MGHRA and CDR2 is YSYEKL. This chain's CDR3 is CASSLPTTGESYEQYF. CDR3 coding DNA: TGCGCCAGCAGCCTACCAACGACAGGGGAATCCTACGAGCAGTACTTC.

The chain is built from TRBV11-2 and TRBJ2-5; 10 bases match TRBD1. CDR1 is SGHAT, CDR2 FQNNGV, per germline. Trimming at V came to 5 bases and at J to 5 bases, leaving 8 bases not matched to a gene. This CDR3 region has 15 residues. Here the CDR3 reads CASSIMGQGFETQYF. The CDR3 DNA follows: TGTGCCAGCAGCATAATGGGACAGGGGTTTGAGACCCAGTACTTC. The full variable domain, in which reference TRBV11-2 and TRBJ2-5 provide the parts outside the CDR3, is EAGVAQSPRYKIIEKRQSVAFWCNPISGHATLYWYQQILGQGPKLLIQFQNNGVVDDSQLPKDRFSAERLKGVDSTLKIQPAKLEDSAVYLCASSIMGQGFETQYFGPGTRLLVL.

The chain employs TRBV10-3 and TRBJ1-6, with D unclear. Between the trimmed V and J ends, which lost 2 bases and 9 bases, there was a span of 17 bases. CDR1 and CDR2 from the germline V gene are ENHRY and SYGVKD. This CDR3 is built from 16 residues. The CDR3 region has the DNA TGTGCCATCAGTGAGCGGGCCTCTCTAGGGAGTTCACCCCTCCACTTT. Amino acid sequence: CAISERASLGSSPLHF.

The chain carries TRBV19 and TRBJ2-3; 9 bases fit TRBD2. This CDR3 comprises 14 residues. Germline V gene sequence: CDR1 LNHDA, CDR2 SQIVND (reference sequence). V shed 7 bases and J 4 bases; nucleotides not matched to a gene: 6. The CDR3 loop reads CASKGIAGADTQYF. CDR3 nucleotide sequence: TGTGCCAGTAAGGGGATAGCGGGAGCAGATACGCAGTATTTT.

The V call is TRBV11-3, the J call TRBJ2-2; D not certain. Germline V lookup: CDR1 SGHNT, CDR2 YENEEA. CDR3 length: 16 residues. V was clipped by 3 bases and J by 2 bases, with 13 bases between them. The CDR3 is CASSFYGGANTGELFF. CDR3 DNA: TGTGCCAGCAGCTTTTATGGCGGCGCAAACACCGGGGAGCTGTTTTTT.

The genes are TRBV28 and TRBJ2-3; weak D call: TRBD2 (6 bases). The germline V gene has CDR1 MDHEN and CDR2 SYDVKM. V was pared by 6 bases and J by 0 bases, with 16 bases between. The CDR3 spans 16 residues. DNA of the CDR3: TGTGCCAGCAGCCCCGGGACTTGGGCTAGCACAGATACGCAGTATTTT. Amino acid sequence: CASSPGTWASTDTQYF.

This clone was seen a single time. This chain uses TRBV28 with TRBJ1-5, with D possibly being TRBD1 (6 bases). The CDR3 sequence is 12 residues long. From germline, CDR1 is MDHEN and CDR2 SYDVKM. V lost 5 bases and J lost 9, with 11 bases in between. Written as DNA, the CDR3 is TGTGCCAGCAGTATTGAAGGGGGGCCCCAGCATTTT. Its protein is CASSIEGGPQHF.

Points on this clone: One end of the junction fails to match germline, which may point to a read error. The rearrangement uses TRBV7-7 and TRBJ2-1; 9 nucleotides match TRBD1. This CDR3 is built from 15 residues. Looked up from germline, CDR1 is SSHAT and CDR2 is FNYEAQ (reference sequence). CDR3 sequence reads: CASSSSLTGGHEQFF. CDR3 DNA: TGTGCTAGCAGCTCCTCCCTCACAGGGGGCCATGAGCAGTTCTTC. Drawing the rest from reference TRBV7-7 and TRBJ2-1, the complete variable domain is GAGVSQSPRYKVTKRGQDVTLRCDPISSHATLYWYQQALGQGPEFLTYFNYEAQPDKSGLPSDRFSAERPEGSISTLTIQRTEQRDSAMYRCASSSSLTGGHEQFFGPGTRLTVL.

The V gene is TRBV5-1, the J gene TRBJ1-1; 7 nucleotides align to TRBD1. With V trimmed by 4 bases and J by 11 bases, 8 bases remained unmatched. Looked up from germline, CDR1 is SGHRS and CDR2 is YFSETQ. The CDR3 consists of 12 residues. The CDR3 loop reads CASSQEGGDAFF. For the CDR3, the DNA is TGCGCCAGCAGCCAAGAAGGGGGCGATGCTTTCTTT.

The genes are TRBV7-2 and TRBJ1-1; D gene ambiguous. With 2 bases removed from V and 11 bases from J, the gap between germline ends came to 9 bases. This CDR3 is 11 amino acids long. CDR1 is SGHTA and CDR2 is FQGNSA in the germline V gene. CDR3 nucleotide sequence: TGTGCCAGCAGCTTAATAGGGAGGGCTTTCTTT. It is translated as CASSLIGRAFF. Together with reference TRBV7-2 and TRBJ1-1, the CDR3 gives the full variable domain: GAGVSQSPSNKVTEKGKDVELRCDPISGHTALYWYRQSLGQGLEFLIYFQGNSAPDKSGLPSDRFSAERTGGSVSTLTIQRTQQEDSAVYLCASSLIGRAFFGQGTRLTVV.

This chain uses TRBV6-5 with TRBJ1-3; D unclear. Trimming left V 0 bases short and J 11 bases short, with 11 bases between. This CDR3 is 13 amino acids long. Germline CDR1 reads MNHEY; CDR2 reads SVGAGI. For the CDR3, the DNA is TGTGCCAGCAGTTACTCGACCTCGGGTGCCATATATTTT. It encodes CASSYSTSGAIYF.

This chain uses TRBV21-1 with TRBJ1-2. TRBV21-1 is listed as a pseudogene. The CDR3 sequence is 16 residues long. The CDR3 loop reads CASRRRGGEANYGYTF. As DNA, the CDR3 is TGTGCCAGCAGAAGAAGGGGGGGCGAGGCTAACTATGGCTACACCTTC.

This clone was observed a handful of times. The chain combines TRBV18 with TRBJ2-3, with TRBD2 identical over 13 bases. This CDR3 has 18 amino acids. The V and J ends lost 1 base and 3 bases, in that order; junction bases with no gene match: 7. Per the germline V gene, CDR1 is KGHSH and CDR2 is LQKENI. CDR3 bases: TGTGCCAGCTCACCACAACTAGCGGGAGGGCCCGGGACAGATACGCAGTATTTT. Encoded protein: CASSPQLAGGPGTDTQYF.